This TCR beta chain derives from a study of PD-1 blockade in classical Hodgkin lymphoma (TCRdb year 2020). Notes on the research overall: Nivolumab dosing was 3 mg/kg intravenously every 2 weeks, continuing until either disease progression or unacceptable toxicity. The study used CyTOF and TCR beta sequencing to define a peripheral blood immune signature of response to PD-1 blockade in classical Hodgkin lymphoma.

Explained via the paper, the time point label denotes: cycle 4 day 1 (C4D1), after five to seven weeks of nivolumab. Relapse after autologous stem cell transplantation had occurred in all trial patients, and cohorts A, B and C were distinguished by prior brentuximab vedotin exposure. The trial cohort comprised some 60 patients with relapsed/refractory classical Hodgkin lymphoma whose best overall responses were complete response, partial response or progressive disease. Trial patients were treated with single-agent nivolumab in the multi-cohort phase II CheckMate 205 trial. An independent review committee assessed best overall response by applying the 2007 International Working Group response criteria. Trial PBMCs were collected just before the start of nivolumab (C1D1) and during therapy at cycle 2 day 1 and cycle 4 day 1. After peripheral blood was drawn into 8 mL Vacutainer Cell Preparation Tubes, PBMCs were isolated by centrifugation and then cryopreserved.

CDR3 length: 14 amino acids, cysteine to phenylalanine. The read is trimmed to its CDR3 DNA, 42 bases read in frame from base 1. Relative to germline, V is missing 6 bases and J is missing 5 bases, with 7 bases of the junction outside any gene match. CDR1 and CDR2 were assigned from the germline V gene as SGHTA and FQGNSA. Genomic DNA was isolated using the Qiagen DNeasy kit from unsorted PBMCs as well as from negatively selected CD4+ and CD8+ fractions. Amplification of TCR beta CDR3 regions was done by immunoSEQ multiplex PCR with primers that anneal to V and J segments. A synthetic immune receptor repertoire was used to minimize amplification bias, and any remaining bias was removed computationally after sequencing. Under the source paper's analysis protocol: Custom Python scripts were used to quantify repertoire diversity as the Shannon entropy index. Unsorted, CD4+ and CD8+ repertoires were analyzed separately, except for combined analyses in which CD4+ and CD8+ sequences were merged in silico. Clonal expansion was defined as at least a 2-fold frequency increase after treatment relative to C1D1, with a pseudocount of 0.5 for undetected baseline clones. Singleton clones were defined as clones with 0 or 1 copy at C1D1, and non-singleton clones were defined as clones with 2 or more copies. Clones expanded in unsorted samples were annotated as CD4+, CD8+ or unknown by matching protein sequences in sorted samples from the same patient. Wilcoxon tests on paired samples were used to test changes in diversity from C1D1 to C4D1. This immuneACCESS table, as held by TCRdb, lists in-frame sequences with V and J called but not all clones. Of the missing ones, under half trace to an unresolved V gene in checked studies; the others have no known cause. V and J calls and clone size come straight from that table; D and trimming were deduced from the DNA. This sample has some 110,000 clones in its table, and about 92% of those were observed once. Jointly, the top ten make up roughly 19% of the sample.

Study-wide conclusions, independent of this receptor: The study was limited to a single clinical trial cohort, and causes of repertoire differences, possibly disease activity or prior therapy, remained undefined. Trial patients achieving complete response had baseline diversity similar to newly diagnosed patients, whereas partial responders and progressors had significantly lower diversity. Baseline TCR diversity was reported to be lower in newly diagnosed patients than in healthy donors, and even lower in relapsed/refractory patients. By C4D1, a significant rise was seen in CD4+ TCR diversity but not in CD8+ TCR diversity (p=0.0027 vs p=0.16), and the rise was most apparent among complete responders (p=0.02). Diversity was lower in patients who began nivolumab less than 1 year after ASCT, so these patients were left out of later analyses to avoid confounding by immune reconstitution.

In the case of this clone: It has no known antigen specificity. No qualities accompany the bases; no much larger clone lies one base away.

The sequencing here drew on peripheral blood mononuclear cells (PBMCs), taken before the fourth cycle of nivolumab. Recombination linked TRBV7-2 to TRBJ2-3; TRBD1 lines up with 8 middle nucleotides. The clonotype was recovered from a human donor with classical Hodgkin lymphoma. The CDR3 protein: CASRRQGARDTQYF. In nucleotide form, the sequence is TGTGCCAGCAGGCGGCAGGGGGCTAGAGATACGCAGTATTTT.